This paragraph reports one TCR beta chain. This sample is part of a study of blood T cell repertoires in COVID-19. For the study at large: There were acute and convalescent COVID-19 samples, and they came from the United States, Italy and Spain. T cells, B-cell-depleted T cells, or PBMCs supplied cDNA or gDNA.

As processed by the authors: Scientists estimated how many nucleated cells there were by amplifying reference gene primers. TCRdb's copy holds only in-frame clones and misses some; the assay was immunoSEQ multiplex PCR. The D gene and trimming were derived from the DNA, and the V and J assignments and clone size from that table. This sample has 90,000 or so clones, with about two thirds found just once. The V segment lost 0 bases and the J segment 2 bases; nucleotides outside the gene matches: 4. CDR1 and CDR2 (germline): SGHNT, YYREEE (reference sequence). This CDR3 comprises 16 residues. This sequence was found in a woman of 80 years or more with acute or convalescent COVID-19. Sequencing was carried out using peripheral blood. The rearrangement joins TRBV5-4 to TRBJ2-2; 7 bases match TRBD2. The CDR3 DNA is TGTGCCAGCAGCTTGGTTAGCGGGCGCAACACCGGGGAGCTGTTTTTT. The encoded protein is CASSLVSGRNTGELFF.